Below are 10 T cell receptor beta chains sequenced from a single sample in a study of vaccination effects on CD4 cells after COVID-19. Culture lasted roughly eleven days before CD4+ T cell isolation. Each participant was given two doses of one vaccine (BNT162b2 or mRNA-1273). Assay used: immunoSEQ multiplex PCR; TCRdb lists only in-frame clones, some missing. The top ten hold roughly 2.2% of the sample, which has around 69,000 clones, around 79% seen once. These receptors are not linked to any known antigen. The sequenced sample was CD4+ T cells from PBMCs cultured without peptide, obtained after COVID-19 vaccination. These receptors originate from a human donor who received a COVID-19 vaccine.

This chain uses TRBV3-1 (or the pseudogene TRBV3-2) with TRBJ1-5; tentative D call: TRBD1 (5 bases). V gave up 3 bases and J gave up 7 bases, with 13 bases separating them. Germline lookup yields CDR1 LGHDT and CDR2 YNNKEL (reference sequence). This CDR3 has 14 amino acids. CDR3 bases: TGTGCCAGCAGCCAGGGGGGTTCGCGGCAGCCCCAGCATTTT. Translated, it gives CASSQGGSRQPQHF.

As DNA, the CDR3 is TGCGCCAGCAGCCAACAAGGGGGCCTAGCCAAAAACATTCAGTACTTC. Residues: CASSQQGGLAKNIQYF. This chain links TRBV4-1 with TRBJ2-4; 7 bases agree with TRBD1. The CDR3 consists of 16 residues. The germline V gene has CDR1 MGHRA and CDR2 YSYEKL. V shed 2 bases, J shed 0 bases, and the junction held 4 bases outside the gene matches.

The CDR3 protein is CAWSVAGVGETQYF. The CDR3 bases are TGTGCCTGGAGTGTGGCCGGGGTCGGAGAGACCCAGTACTTC. The V gene is TRBV30, the J gene TRBJ2-5; D might be TRBD2 (5 bases). Germline V gene lookup returns CDR1 GTSNPN and CDR2 SVGIG (reference sequence). Trimming pared 0 bases from V and 4 bases from J, leaving 12 bases between. This CDR3 has 14 residues.

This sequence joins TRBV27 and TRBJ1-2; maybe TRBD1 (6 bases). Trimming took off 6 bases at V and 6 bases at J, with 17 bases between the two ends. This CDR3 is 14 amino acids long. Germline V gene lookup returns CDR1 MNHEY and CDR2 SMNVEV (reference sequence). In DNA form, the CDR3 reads TGTGCCAGCAGCCGGAACAGGGTCGGCGATGGCTACACCTTC. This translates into CASSRNRVGDGYTF.

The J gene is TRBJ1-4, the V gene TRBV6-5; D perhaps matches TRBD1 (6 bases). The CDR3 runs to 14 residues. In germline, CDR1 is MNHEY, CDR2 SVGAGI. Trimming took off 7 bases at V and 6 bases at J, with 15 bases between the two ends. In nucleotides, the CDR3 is TGTGCCAGCAAGGGGGTCTGGGGCGATGAAAAACTGTTTTTT. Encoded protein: CASKGVWGDEKLFF.

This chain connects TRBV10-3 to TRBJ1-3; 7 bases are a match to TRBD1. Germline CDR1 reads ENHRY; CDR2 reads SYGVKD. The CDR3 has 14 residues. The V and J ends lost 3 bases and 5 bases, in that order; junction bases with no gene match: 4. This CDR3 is CAISDPRGRNTIYF. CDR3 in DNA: TGTGCCATCAGTGATCCCAGGGGGAGAAACACCATATATTTT.

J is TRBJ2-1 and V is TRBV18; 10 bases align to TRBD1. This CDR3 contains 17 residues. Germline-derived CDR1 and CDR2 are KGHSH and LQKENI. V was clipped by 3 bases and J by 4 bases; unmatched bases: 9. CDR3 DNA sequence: TGTGCCAGCTCACCTCCAAGGGGACAGGGGCTTTACAATGAGCAGTTCTTC. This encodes CASSPPRGQGLYNEQFF.

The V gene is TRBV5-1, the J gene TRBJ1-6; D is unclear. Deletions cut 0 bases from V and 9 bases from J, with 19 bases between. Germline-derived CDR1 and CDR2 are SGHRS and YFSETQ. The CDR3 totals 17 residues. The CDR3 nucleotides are TGCGCCAGCAGCTTGGATCCTCCGACGGAGGTTCCTTCACCCCTCCACTTT. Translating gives CASSLDPPTEVPSPLHF.

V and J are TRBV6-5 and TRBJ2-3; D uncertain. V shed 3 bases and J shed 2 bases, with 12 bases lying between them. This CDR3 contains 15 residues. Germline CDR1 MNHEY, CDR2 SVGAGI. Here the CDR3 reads CASSYRAPVTDTQYF. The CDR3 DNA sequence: TGTGCCAGCAGTTATAGGGCACCAGTCACAGATACGCAGTATTTT.

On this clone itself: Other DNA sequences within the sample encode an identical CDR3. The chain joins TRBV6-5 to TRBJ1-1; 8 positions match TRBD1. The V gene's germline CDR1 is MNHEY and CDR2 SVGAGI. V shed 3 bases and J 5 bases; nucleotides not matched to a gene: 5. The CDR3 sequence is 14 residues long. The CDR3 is CASSYGTGGTEAFF. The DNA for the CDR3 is TGTGCCAGCAGTTATGGGACAGGCGGGACTGAAGCTTTCTTT.